This TCR beta chain was sequenced for a study of T cell changes during pregnancy in multiple sclerosis. This CDR3 is built from 14 residues. Germline-derived CDR1 and CDR2 are LGHNA and YNFKEQ. Libraries were prepared by immunoSEQ multiplex PCR; TCRdb keeps only in-frame clonotypes and omits some of them. The sample gives tens of thousands of clones, around 93% of which show up once; 3.2% is in the top ten. Turning to this clone: The junction and the germline gene differ at one end; a read error may be behind it.

The TCR comes from a female donor with multiple sclerosis, enrolled in a pregnancy study. The gene calls are TRBV4-2 and TRBJ2-2; no reliable D call. The sample was CD8+ T cells from peripheral blood mononuclear cells, taken in the second trimester of pregnancy. DNA for the CDR3: TGTGCCAACAGCCAAGCCCAGGCCCCCGGGGAGCTGTTTTTT. Amino acids: CANSQAQAPGELFF.